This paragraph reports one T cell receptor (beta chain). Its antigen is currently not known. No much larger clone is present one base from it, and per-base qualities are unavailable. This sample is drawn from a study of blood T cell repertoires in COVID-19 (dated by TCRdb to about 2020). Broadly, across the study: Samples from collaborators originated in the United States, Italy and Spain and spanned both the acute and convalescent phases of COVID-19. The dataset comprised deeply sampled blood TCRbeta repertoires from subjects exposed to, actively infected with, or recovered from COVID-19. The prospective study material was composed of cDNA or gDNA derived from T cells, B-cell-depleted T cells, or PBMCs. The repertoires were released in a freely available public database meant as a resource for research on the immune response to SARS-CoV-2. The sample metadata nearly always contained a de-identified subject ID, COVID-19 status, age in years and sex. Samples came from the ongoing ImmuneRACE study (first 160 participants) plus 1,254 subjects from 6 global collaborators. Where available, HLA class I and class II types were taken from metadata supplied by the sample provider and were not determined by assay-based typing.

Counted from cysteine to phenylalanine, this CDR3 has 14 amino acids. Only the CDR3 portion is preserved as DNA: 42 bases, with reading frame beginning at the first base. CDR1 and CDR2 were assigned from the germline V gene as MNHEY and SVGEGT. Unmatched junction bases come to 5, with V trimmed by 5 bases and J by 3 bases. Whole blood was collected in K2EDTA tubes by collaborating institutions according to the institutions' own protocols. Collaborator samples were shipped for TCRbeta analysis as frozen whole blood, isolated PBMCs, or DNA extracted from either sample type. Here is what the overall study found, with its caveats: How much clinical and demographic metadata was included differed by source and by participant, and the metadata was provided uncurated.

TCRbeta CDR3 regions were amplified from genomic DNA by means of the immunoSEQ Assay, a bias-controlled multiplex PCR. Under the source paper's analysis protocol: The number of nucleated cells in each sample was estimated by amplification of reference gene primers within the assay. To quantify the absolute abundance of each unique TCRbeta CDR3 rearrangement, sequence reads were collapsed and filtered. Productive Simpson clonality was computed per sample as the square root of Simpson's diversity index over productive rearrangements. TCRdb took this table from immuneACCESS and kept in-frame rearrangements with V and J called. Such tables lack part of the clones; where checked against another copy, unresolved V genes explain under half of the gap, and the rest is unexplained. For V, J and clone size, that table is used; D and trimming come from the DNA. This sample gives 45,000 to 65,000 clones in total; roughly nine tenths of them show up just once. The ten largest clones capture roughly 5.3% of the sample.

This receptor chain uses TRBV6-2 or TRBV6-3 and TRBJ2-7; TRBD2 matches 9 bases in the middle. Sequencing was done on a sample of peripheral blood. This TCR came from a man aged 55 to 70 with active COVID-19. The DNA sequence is TGTGCCAGCAGTATAGCGGGAGTTGTCTACGAGCAGTACTTC. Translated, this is CASSIAGVVYEQYF.